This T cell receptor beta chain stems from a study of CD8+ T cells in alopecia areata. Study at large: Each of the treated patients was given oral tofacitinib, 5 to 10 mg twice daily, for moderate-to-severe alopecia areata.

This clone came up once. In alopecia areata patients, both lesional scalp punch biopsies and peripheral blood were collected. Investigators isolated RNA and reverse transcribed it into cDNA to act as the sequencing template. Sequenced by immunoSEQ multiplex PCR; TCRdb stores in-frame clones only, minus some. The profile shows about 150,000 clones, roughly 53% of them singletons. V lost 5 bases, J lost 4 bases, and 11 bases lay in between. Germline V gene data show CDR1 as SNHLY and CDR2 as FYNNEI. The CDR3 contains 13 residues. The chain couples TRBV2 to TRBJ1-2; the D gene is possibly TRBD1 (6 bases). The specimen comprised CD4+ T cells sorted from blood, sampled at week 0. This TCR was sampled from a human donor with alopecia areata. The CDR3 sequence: CASSPGTTYGYTF. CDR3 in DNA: TGTGCCAGCAGTCCCGGGACAACCTATGGCTACACCTTC. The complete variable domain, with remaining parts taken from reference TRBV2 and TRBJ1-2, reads EPEVTQTPSHQVTQMGQEVILRCVPISNHLYFYWYRQILGQKVEFLVSFYNNEISEKSEIFDDQFSVERPDGSNFTLKIRSTKLEDSAMYFCASSPGTTYGYTFGSGTRLTVV.